This T cell receptor (beta chain) was captured by sequencing in a study of T cell responses to AZD1222 COVID-19 vaccine. Study outcomes and limitations: The repertoires were collected only after the peak T cell response.

A note on this clone: Its antigen is currently unknown.

Per germline, CDR1 MNHEY and CDR2 SVGAGI. V lost 5 bases and J lost 3; bases outside the gene matches: 5. The CDR3 spans 15 residues. Sequencing used immunoSEQ multiplex PCR; TCRdb keeps in-frame clones, though not all of them. The sample yields about 120,000 clones, approximately 86% seen once. The sequencing used peripheral blood, collected on day 0 of AZD1222 vaccination. The receptor's source is an adult in good health. The V call is TRBV6-5, the J call TRBJ1-4; 8 nucleotides align to TRBD1. The CDR3, as DNA: TGTGCCAGCAGTAGGACAGGGATTGCTAATGAAAAACTGTTTTTT. This gives the protein CASSRTGIANEKLFF.